These T cell receptor beta chains were read from a single sample in a study of breast tumors, draining lymph nodes, adjacent tissues. TCRdb used MiXCR to reprocess the multiplex PCR reads, holding one entry per CDR3 protein. The profile covers 150,000 to 200,000 distinct CDR3 sequences, with approximately 33% appearing a single time and about 4% taken by the ten largest. What was sequenced was axillary lymph node tissue. The receptors were sampled from a female donor with breast cancer. Some clones in this sample may be carry-over from other donors' samples. The CDR3 runs from the conserved cysteine through the conserved F or W. A D gene is named only where the DNA matches it firmly. The size entry is marked missing in some rows and otherwise reads once, few, many or a size class.

CASSPGSAGPGTQYF,TGTGCCAGCAGTCCGGGTAGCGCGGGACCCGGGACCCAGTACTTC,many,TRBJ2-5,.,TRBV6-5
CASSCGLAGVEQFF,TGTGCCAGCAGTTGCGGGTTAGCGGGGGTTGAACAGTTCTTC,.,TRBJ2-1,TRBD2,TRBV12-3/TRBV12-4
CSVRGTLDGSGNTIYF,TGCAGCGTTAGGGGAACCCTGGATGGCTCTGGAAACACCATATATTTT,many,TRBJ1-3,.,TRBV29-1
CASSNRDRGFSGANVLTF,TGTGCCAGCAGTAACCGGGACAGGGGTTTTTCTGGGGCCAACGTCCTGACTTTC,.,TRBJ2-6,TRBD1,TRBV28
CASSLAGETQYF,TGTGCCAGCAGCTTGGCCGGGGAGACCCAGTACTTC,many,TRBJ2-5,.,TRBV5-8
CASGVRNSPLHF,TGTGCCTCAGGGGTAAGGAATTCACCCCTCCACTTT,many,TRBJ1-6,.,TRBV12-3/TRBV12-4
CASSEGDYGYTF,TGTGCCAGCAGTGAAGGGGACTATGGCTACACCTTC,many,TRBJ1-2,.,TRBV6-1
CASSPDSGRPTGANVLTF,TGTGCCAGCAGCCCAGATAGCGGGAGACCCACCGGGGCCAACGTCCTGACTTTC,.,TRBJ2-6,TRBD2,TRBV14
CASSPRDTGELFF,TGTGCCAGCTCACCCCGAGACACCGGGGAGCTGTTTTTT,many,TRBJ2-2,.,TRBV18
CASSLVVRGSGANLPTF,TGTGCCAGCAGCTTAGTTGTCAGGGGGTCTGGGGCCAACCTCCCGACTTTC,.,TRBJ2-6,TRBD1,TRBV7-2
CASSLHGQGLYGYTF,TGTGCCAGCAGTTTACATGGACAGGGCCTATATGGCTACACCTTC,.,TRBJ1-2,TRBD1,TRBV28
CASSFWRNEQFF,TGCGCCAGCAGCTTTTGGAGGAATGAGCAGTTCTTC,many,TRBJ2-1,.,TRBV5-1
CASSVEVALDSPLHF,TGTGCCAGCAGCGTAGAGGTGGCCTTGGATTCACCCCTCCACTTT,many,TRBJ1-6,.,TRBV9
CSSVSRDGSGNTIYF,TGCAGCTCAGTAAGCAGGGATGGCTCTGGAAACACCATATATTTT,.,TRBJ1-3,.,TRBV29-1
CVSSSGESGDTGELFF,TGTGTCAGCAGCTCTGGAGAGTCAGGGGACACCGGGGAGCTGTTTTTT,.,TRBJ2-2,.,TRBV11-2
CASSFGTSGDSYEQYF,TGCGCCAGCAGCTTTGGGACTAGCGGGGACTCCTACGAGCAGTACTTC,many,TRBJ2-7,TRBD2,TRBV5-1
CTSSMSSGSWSGDTQYF,TGTACCAGTAGTATGTCTAGCGGGAGTTGGAGTGGGGATACGCAGTATTTT,many,TRBJ2-3,TRBD2,TRBV19
CATSDLRSGPTGELFF,TGTGCCACCAGTGATTTGCGGTCAGGGCCCACCGGGGAGCTGTTTTTT,.,TRBJ2-2,.,TRBV24-1
CASSFGSGEINEQFF,.,.,TRBJ2-1,.,TRBV28
CASSEGFERAYEQYF,TGTGCCAGCAGTGAAGGGTTCGAGCGGGCCTACGAGCAGTACTTC,few,TRBJ2-7,.,TRBV6-6
CASSPLDWEGLAGGDTGELFF,TGTGCCAGCAGCCCCCTTGACTGGGAGGGACTAGCGGGGGGCGACACCGGGGAGCTGTTTTTT,many,TRBJ2-2,TRBD2,TRBV11-3
CAWSPGQGNSPLHF,TGTGCCTGGAGTCCGGGACAGGGAAATTCACCCCTCCACTTT,many,TRBJ1-6,TRBD1,TRBV30
CASSLNRGTRTEAFF,TGTGCCAGCAGCTTAAATCGGGGGACCCGCACTGAAGCTTTCTTT,few,TRBJ1-1,.,TRBV7-9
CASSIGRGETQYF,TGTGCCAGCAGCATCGGACGGGGGGAGACCCAGTACTTC,many,TRBJ2-5,.,TRBV7-3
CASSPITAGTSTDTQYF,TGTGCCAGCTCACCAATTACAGCGGGAACTAGCACAGATACGCAGTATTTT,few,TRBJ2-3,TRBD2,TRBV18
CASSPGGGGSGILTQPQHF,TGTGCCAGCAGCCCTGGAGGGGGGGGATCGGGGATATTGACTCAGCCCCAGCATTTT,many,TRBJ1-5,.,TRBV5-8
CASSVGVGGPQNTQYF,TGTGCCAGCAGCGTAGGGGTGGGAGGGCCTCAGAATACGCAGTATTTT,many,TRBJ2-3,TRBD2,TRBV9
CASNLVGPLDTQYF,TGTGCCAGCAACCTAGTAGGGCCTCTAGATACGCAGTATTTT,many,TRBJ2-3,.,TRBV2